This T cell receptor (beta chain) was observed in a study of shared clonotypes between healthy human individuals (dated by TCRdb to 2020 to 2022). Notes on the research overall: Three men and two women, aged 18 to 49 years, made up the cohort. To increase sequencing depth and limit assay-specific biases, different laboratories used diverse techniques to prepare libraries and sequence TCR repertoires. Each donor's leukapheresis produced roughly between roughly 0.85 and 9.5 billion PBMCs. For each donor, CD4 naive and CD4 memory were each given three plates, CD8 naive was given two plates, and CD8 memory was given one plate. To estimate repertoire size and how much clonotypes are shared between individuals, the study performed deep sequencing of blood TCR repertoires from five healthy adults. The investigation overall reported the following: The small number of donors limited the genetic and exposure-history diversity represented. Based on pairwise subsampling, the degree of clonotype sharing among donors was expected to be affected by sequencing depth. Naive subsets generally had larger estimated clonotype richness than memory subsets did. Even with the large sequencing depth, rarefaction of the sorted-subset datasets indicated that sequencing was incomplete. Sampling was limited to blood, and TCR repertoires in tissue likely differ from TCR repertoires in blood. Across a few donors, roughly 5.4% of naive CD4, roughly 3.3% of naive CD8, 2.3% of memory CD4, and 0.4% of memory CD8 clonotypes were shared. Higher generation probabilities were observed for clonotypes shared by all four sorted-subset donors than for non-shared clonotypes.

Donors were healthy HIV-negative adults with no recently reported acute infections or vaccinations. Every donor was a Caucasian adult living in Nashville, Tennessee, USA. CD4+ T cells were enriched by magnetic negative selection, after which naive cells were positively selected on CD45RA and the negative fraction was taken as the memory subset. After blood collection by leukapheresis, PBMCs were isolated using Ficoll-Histopaque density gradient centrifugation and then cryopreserved in the vapor phase of liquid nitrogen. Analytical flow cytometry was used to check the purity and quantity of every magnetically sorted T cell population. Genomic DNA was isolated from each sorted fraction and quantified by UV absorbance on a Nanodrop 2000c. The germline V gene gives CDR1 as SGHTA and CDR2 as FQGNSA. The CDR3 sequence holds 13 residues, the cysteine and phenylalanine included. The sequence is cut down to CDR3 DNA, 39 bases in frame from base 1. The V and J ends are trimmed by 1 base and 4 bases, leaving 7 bases between them.

Using the deep immunoSEQ assay, multiplex PCR amplified TCR CDR3 regions from genomic DNA. Extracted genomic DNA from each cell subset was spread evenly across all wells of several immunoSEQ 96-well plates, with each plate serving as a replicate. For sorted subsets, 150 to 200 ng genomic DNA, equal to tens of thousands of T cell genomes, was loaded into each replicate PCR. The purified libraries were quantified using a Qubit 3.0 fluorometer, sized with a Bioanalyzer 2100, and then quantified again using the KAPA Library Quantification kit. A separate single-read 150-cycle Illumina NextSeq 550 flow cell was used to sequence each immunoSEQ 96-well plate. The published analysis was carried out like this. Because the immunoSEQ output held only junctional sequences and lacked quality scores, the filtering could not match the filtering applied to full-length reads. To assign V/J genes and CDR3, sequences were annotated against IMGT germline references using PyIR, a Python wrapper for IgBLAST v1.9. Reads were removed for weak V/J assignments (E-value above 1e-6), missing CDR3, stop codons, out-of-frame junctions, or ambiguous translated residues. V3J clonotypes were defined as sequences sharing the same inferred V gene, J gene, and CDR3 amino acid sequence. To compute the percentage overlap between repertoires, the number of shared unique clonotypes was divided by the size of the smaller repertoire. RTK rarefaction, the Chao1 estimator, and Recon v2.1 estimates of unobserved clonotypes were used to assess repertoire richness. Generation probabilities were computed with OLGA for all TCRbeta clonotypes obtained by the gDNA method from a handful of donors. In TCRdb, the immuneACCESS table is reduced to in-frame sequences with V and J assigned. These tables do not hold every clone; where another copy was compared, an unresolved V gene accounts for under half, and the others remain unexplained. The D gene and trimming were derived from the DNA, and the V and J assignments and clone size from that table. The sample table records about 960,000 clones; less than 85% of these occur just once. Around 1.5% of the sample is taken by the ten largest.

As for this clone: Its target antigen remains unknown. It has no much larger one-base neighbor in the sample; base qualities were not kept.

This TCR derives from a man aged 18 to 29 in good health. The receptor chain draws on TRBV7-2 and TRBJ2-5; no confident D gene assignment can be made. The sequencing input was memory CD4+ T cells sorted from blood. Explained via the paper, the cell subset or site label denotes: CD45RA-negative fraction. CDR3 loop: CASSLGPSETQYF. At the DNA level, the sequence is TGTGCCAGCAGCTTAGGCCCCTCAGAGACCCAGTACTTC.